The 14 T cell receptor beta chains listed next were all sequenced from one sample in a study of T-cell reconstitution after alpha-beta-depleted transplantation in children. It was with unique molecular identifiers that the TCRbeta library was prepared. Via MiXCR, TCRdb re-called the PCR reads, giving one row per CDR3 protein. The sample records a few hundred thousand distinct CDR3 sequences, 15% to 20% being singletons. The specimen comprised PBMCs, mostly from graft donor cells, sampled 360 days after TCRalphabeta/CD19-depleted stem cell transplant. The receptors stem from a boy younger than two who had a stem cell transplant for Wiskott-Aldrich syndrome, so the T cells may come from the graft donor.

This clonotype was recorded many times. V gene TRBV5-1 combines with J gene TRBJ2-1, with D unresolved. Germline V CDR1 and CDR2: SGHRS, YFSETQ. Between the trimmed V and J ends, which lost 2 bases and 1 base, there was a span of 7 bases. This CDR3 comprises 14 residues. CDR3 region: CASSFRQSYNEQFF. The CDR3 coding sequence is TGCGCCAGCAGCTTTAGGCAGTCCTACAATGAGCAGTTCTTC.

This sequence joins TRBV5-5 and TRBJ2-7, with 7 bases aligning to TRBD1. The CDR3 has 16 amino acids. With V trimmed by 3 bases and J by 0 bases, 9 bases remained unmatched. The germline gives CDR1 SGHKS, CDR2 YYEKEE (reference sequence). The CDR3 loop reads CASSWTRTGDSYEQYF. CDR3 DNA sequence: TGTGCCAGCAGCTGGACCCGCACAGGGGACTCCTACGAGCAGTACTTC.

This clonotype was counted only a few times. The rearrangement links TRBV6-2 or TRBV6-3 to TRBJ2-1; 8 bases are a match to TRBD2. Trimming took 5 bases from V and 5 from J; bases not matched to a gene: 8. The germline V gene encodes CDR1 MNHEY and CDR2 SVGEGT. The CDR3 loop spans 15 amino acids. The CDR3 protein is CASSPGGAGDNEQFF. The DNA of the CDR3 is TGTGCCAGCAGTCCCGGGGGGGCTGGTGACAATGAGCAGTTCTTC.

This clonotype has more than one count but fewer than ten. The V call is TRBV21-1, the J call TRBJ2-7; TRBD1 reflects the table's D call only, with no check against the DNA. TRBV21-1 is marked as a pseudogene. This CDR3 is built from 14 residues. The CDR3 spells CASSKSSRGHEQYF. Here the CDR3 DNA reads TGTGCCAGCAGCAAGAGTTCCAGGGGGCATGAGCAGTACTTC.

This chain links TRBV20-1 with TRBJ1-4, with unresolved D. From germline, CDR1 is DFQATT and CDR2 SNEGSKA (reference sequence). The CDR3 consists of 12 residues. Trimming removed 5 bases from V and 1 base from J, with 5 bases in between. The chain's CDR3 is CSAPRTNEKLFF. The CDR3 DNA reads TGCAGTGCTCCGAGAACTAATGAAAAACTGTTTTTT.

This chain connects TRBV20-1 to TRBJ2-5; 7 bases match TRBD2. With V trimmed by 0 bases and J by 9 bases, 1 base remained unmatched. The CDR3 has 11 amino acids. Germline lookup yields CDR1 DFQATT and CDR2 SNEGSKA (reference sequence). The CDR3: CSAREGRAQYF. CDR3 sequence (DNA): TGCAGTGCTAGAGAGGGGAGGGCCCAGTACTTC.

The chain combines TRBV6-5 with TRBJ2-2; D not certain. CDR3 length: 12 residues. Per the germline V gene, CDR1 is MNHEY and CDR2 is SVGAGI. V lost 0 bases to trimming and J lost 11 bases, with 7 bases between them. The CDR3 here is CASSYSRRELFF. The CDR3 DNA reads TGTGCCAGCAGTTACTCGAGGAGAGAGCTGTTTTTT.

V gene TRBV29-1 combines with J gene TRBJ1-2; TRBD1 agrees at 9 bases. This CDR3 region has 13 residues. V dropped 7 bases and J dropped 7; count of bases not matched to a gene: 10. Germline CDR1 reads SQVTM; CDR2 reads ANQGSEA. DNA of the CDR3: TGCAGCGGCCCGGGACAGGGTGTTGGTGGCTACACCTTC. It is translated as CSGPGQGVGGYTF.

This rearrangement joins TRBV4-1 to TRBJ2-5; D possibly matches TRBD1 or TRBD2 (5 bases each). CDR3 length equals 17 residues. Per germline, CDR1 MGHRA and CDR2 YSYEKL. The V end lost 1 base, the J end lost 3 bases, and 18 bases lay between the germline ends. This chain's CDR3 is CASSQVFGTGAKETQYF. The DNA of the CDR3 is TGCGCCAGCAGCCAAGTGTTTGGAACCGGGGCCAAAGAGACCCAGTACTTC.

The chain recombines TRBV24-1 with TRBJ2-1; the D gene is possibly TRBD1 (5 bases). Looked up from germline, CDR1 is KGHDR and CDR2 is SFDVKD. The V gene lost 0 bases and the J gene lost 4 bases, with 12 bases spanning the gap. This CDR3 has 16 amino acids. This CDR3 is CATSDLRAGLYNEQFF. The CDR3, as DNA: TGTGCCACCAGTGATTTGCGGGCAGGGCTATACAATGAGCAGTTCTTC.

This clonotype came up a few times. CDR3: CASSFERGNYEQYF. In nucleotides, the CDR3 is TGTGCCAGCAGCTTCGAGCGCGGTAACTACGAGCAGTACTTC. The chain combines TRBV5-4 with TRBJ2-7; D is ambiguous. Trimming stripped 2 bases from V and 3 bases from J, with 12 bases between. The germline V gene has CDR1 SGHNT and CDR2 YYREEE (reference sequence). CDR3 length: 14 residues.

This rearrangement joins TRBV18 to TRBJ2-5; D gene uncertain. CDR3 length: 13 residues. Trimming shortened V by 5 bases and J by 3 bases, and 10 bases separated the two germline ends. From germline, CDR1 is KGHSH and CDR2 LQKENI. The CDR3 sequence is CASSLSIKETQYF. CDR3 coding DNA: TGTGCCAGCTCATTGTCCATAAAAGAGACCCAGTACTTC.

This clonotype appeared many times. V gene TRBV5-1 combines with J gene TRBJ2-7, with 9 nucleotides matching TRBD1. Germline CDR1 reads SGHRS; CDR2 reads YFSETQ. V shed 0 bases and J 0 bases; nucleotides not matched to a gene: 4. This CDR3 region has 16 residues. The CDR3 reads CASSLAGQGTSYEQYF. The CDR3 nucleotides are TGCGCCAGCAGCTTGGCCGGACAGGGGACCTCCTACGAGCAGTACTTC.

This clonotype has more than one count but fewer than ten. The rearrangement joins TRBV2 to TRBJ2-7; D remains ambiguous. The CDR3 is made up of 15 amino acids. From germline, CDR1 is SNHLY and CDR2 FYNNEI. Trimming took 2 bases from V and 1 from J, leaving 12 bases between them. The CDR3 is CASSESRRKSYEQYF. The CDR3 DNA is TGTGCCAGCAGTGAATCGCGTCGGAAGTCCTACGAGCAGTACTTC. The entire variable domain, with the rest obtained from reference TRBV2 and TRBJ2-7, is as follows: EPEVTQTPSHQVTQMGQEVILRCVPISNHLYFYWYRQILGQKVEFLVSFYNNEISEKSEIFDDQFSVERPDGSNFTLKIRSTKLEDSAMYFCASSESRRKSYEQYFGPGTRLTVT.